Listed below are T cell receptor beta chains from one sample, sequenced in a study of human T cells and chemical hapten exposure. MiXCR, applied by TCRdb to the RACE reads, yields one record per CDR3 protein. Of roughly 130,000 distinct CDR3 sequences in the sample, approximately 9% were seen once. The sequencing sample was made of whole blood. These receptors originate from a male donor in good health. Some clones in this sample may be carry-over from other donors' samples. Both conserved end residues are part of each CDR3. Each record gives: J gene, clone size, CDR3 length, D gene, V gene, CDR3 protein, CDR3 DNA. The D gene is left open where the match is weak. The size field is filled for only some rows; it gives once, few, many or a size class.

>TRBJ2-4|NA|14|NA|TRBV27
CASSPGWAKNIQYF
TGTGCCAGCAGTCCGGGGTGGGCCAAAAACATTCAGTACTTC
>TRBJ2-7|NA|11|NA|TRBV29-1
CSVVIGVEQYF
TGCAGCGTTGTAATAGGGGTCGAGCAGTACTTC
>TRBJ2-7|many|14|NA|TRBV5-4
CASSIRDQTYEQYF
TGTGCCAGCAGCATCCGGGACCAAACCTACGAGCAGTACTTC
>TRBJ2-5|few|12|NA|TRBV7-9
CASSYTKETQYF
TGTGCCAGCAGCTATACAAAAGAGACCCAGTACTTC
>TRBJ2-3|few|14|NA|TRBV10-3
CAISERAPTDTQYF
TGTGCCATCAGTGAGCGGGCCCCCACAGATACGCAGTATTTT
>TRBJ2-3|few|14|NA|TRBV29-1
CSVESTREEDTQYF
TGCAGCGTTGAATCCACTAGGGAGGAGGATACGCAGTATTTT
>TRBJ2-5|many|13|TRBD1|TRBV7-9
CASRGQARETQYF
TGTGCCAGCAGAGGACAGGCACGGGAGACCCAGTACTTC
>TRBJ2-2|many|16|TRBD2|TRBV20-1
CSARVGTNRVTGELFF
TGCAGTGCTAGAGTTGGGACTAACCGGGTCACCGGGGAGCTGTTTTTT
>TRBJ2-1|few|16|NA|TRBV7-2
CASSWGRVGGRNEQFF
TGTGCCAGCAGCTGGGGACGAGTTGGGGGCAGGAATGAGCAGTTCTTC
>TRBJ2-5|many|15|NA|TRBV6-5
CASSYSGQIQETQYF
TGTGCCAGCAGTTACAGCGGACAGATCCAAGAGACCCAGTACTTC
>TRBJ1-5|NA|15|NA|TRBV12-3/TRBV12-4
CASSLFRESNQPQHF
TGTGCCAGCAGTTTATTTCGGGAAAGCAATCAGCCCCAGCATTTT
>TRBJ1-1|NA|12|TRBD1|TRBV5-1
CASSGDRAEAFF
TGCGCCAGCAGCGGGGACAGGGCGGAAGCTTTCTTT
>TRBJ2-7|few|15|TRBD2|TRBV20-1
CSAREWREKAYEQYF
TGCAGTGCTAGAGAGTGGCGGGAGAAGGCTTACGAGCAGTACTTC
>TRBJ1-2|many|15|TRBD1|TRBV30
CAWSALRQGGYGYTF
TGTGCCTGGAGTGCCCTCCGACAGGGAGGGTATGGCTACACCTTC
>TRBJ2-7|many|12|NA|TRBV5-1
CASRLGNDEQYF
TGCGCCAGCAGATTGGGGAACGACGAGCAGTACTTC
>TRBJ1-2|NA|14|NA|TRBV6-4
CASSSHPWNYGYTF
TGTGCCAGCTCCTCACATCCGTGGAACTATGGCTACACCTTC
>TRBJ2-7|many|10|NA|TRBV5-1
CAAQRYEQYF
TGCGCCGCCCAACGTTACGAGCAGTACTTC
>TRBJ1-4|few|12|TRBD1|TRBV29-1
CSVQGAGEKLFF
TGCAGCGTCCAGGGGGCTGGGGAAAAACTGTTTTTT
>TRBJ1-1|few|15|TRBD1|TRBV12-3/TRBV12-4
CASSRTGDADTEAFF
TGTGCCAGCAGTCGAACAGGGGATGCGGACACTGAAGCTTTCTTT
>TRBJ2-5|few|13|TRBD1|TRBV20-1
CSASGTGKETQYF
TGCAGTGCTAGTGGGACAGGGAAAGAGACCCAGTACTTC
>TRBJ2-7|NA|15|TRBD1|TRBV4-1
CASSQPGTGVYEQYF
TGCGCCAGCAGCCAACCCGGGACAGGGGTTTACGAGCAGTACTTC
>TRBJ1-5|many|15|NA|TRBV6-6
CASTFRGFSNQPQHF
TGTGCCAGCACCTTCCGAGGGTTCTCCAATCAGCCCCAGCATTTT
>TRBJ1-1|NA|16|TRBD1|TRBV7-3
CASSLMGTAGGSEAFF
TGTGCCAGCAGCTTAATGGGGACAGCGGGAGGCTCCGAAGCTTTCTTT
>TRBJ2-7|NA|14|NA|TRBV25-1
CASVGTTSSYEQYF
TGTGCCAGCGTTGGGACAACAAGCTCCTACGAGCAGTACTTC
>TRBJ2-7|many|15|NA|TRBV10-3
CAISEKRGEGYEQYF
TGTGCCATCAGTGAAAAAAGGGGCGAGGGATACGAGCAGTACTTC
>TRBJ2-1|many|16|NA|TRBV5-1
CASSLGAGSSYNEQFF
TGCGCCAGCAGCTTGGGCGCAGGCAGCTCCTACAATGAGCAGTTCTTC
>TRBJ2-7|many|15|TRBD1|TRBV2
CASTQGQVSSYEQYF
TGTGCCAGCACCCAGGGACAGGTGAGCTCCTACGAGCAGTACTTC
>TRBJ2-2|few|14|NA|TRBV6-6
CASSWGTATGELFF
TGTGCCAGCAGTTGGGGGACGGCCACCGGGGAGCTGTTTTTT
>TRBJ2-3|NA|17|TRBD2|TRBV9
CASSVVETSGGTDTQYF
TGTGCCAGCAGCGTAGTAGAGACTAGCGGCGGCACAGATACGCAGTATTTT
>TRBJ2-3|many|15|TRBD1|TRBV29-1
CSVKAGQVFTDTQYF
TGCAGCGTTAAGGCGGGACAGGTTTTCACAGATACGCAGTATTTT
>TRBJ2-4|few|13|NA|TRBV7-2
CASSLAPQNIQYF
TGTGCCAGCAGCTTAGCACCACAAAACATTCAGTACTTC
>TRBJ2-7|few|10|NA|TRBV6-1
CASSDSEQYF
TGTGCCAGCAGCGATTCCGAGCAGTACTTC
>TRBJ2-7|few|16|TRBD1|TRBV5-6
CASSLSGGLMGYEQYF
TGTGCCAGCAGCTTGTCAGGGGGCCTTATGGGGTACGAGCAGTACTTC
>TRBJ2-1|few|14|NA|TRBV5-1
CASSRRGGDNEQFF
TGCGCCAGCAGCCGCAGGGGAGGGGACAATGAGCAGTTCTTC
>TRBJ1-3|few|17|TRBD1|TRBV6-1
CASRPGQGLSSGNTIYF
TGTGCCAGCAGACCGGGACAGGGACTATCCTCTGGAAACACCATATATTTT
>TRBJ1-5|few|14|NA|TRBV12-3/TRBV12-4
CASSLATGNQPQHF
TGTGCCAGCAGTTTGGCTACAGGGAATCAGCCCCAGCATTTT
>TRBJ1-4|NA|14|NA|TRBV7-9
CASSFARDHEKLFF
TGTGCCAGCAGCTTCGCCAGGGACCATGAAAAACTGTTTTTT
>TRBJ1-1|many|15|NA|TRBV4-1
CASSRGLGGDTEAFF
TGCGCCAGCAGCCGCGGACTGGGGGGTGACACTGAAGCTTTCTTT
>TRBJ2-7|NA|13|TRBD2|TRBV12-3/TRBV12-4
CSSRLAGRNEQYF
TGTTCCTCAAGGCTAGCGGGAAGGAACGAGCAGTACTTC
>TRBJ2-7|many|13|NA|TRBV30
CAWNGKEAYEQYF
TGTGCCTGGAACGGGAAGGAGGCCTACGAGCAGTACTTC
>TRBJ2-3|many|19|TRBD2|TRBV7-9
CASSPRTSGLAGSTDTQYF
TGTGCCAGCAGCCCACGAACTTCGGGACTAGCGGGTTCTACAGATACGCAGTATTTT